This passage covers 13 T cell receptor beta chains from one sample sequenced in a study of blood T cell repertoires in COVID-19. Profiled with immunoSEQ multiplex PCR; TCRdb holds only in-frame clones, not every one. This sample has roughly 400,000 clones, with more than 75% found just once. Sequences were obtained from PBMCs or T cells enriched from blood (not recorded which). The source is a woman aged 45-60 years who had recovered from COVID-19.

The rearrangement links TRBV6-5 to TRBJ1-1, with TRBD1 as a possible D gene (5 bases). This CDR3 is 13 amino acids long. The V gene lost 6 bases and the J gene lost 0 bases, with 8 bases spanning the gap. From germline, CDR1 is MNHEY and CDR2 SVGAGI. The CDR3 protein is CASSAQVNTEAFF. CDR3 sequence (DNA): TGTGCCAGCAGCGCACAGGTGAACACTGAAGCTTTCTTT.

This clone showed up just once. The chain has TRBV5-1 and TRBJ1-6; unclear D gene. The CDR3 totals 15 residues. Germline lookup yields CDR1 SGHRS and CDR2 YFSETQ. V lost 0 bases and J lost 7, with 11 bases in between. DNA for the CDR3: TGCGCCAGCAGCTTGGGAGGTAGGGAGAATTCACCCCTCCACTTT. Translation: CASSLGGRENSPLHF.

The rearrangement links TRBV30 to TRBJ1-2; D unclear. The ends were cut back, 2 bases at V and 4 bases at J, with 11 bases in the middle. The CDR3 runs to 13 residues. Germline CDR1 and CDR2: GTSNPN and SVGIG (reference sequence). The CDR3 sequence is CAWSFTTAYGYTF. In DNA, the CDR3 is TGTGCCTGGAGTTTCACGACTGCCTATGGCTACACCTTC.

V gene TRBV6-5 combines with J gene TRBJ1-5; D is ambiguous. V lost 7 bases and J lost 2, with 12 bases in between. This CDR3 region has 14 residues. Germline assignment: CDR1 MNHEY and CDR2 SVGAGI. CDR3 sequence reads: CASNLAPGNQPQHF. Written as DNA, the CDR3 is TGTGCCAGCAATTTGGCCCCTGGCAATCAGCCCCAGCATTTT.

V and J are TRBV19 and TRBJ1-1, with 10 bases lining up with TRBD1. The V gene end was trimmed by 4 bases and the J gene end by 3 bases; junction bases not matched to a gene: 11. CDR3 length: 17 amino acids. Germline CDR1 is LNHDA and CDR2 is SQIVND (reference sequence). CDR3 DNA: TGTGCCAGTAGTACCCTCCCGGGACAGGGGTGGGACACTGAAGCTTTCTTT. It codes for CASSTLPGQGWDTEAFF.

This chain uses TRBV6-5 with TRBJ1-1; D unclear. CDR1 is MNHEY and CDR2 is SVGAGI in the germline V gene. Between the trimmed V and J ends, which lost 8 bases and 3 bases, there was a span of 7 bases. The CDR3 length is 11 residues. The CDR3 region has the DNA TGTGCCAGCGTAAGCGACACTGAAGCTTTCTTT. Encoded protein: CASVSDTEAFF.

This clone occurred a few times. V usage is TRBV24-1 and J usage is TRBJ2-1; 8 bases are shared with TRBD2. V gave up 9 bases and J gave up 14 bases; unmatched junction bases: 17. There are 14 residues in the CDR3. Germline V gene lookup returns CDR1 KGHDR and CDR2 SFDVKD. CDR3 loop: CATGGGGPTRPEFF. In DNA form, the CDR3 reads TGTGCCACCGGGGGCGGGGGGCCAACCCGGCCGGAGTTCTTC.

This rearrangement joins TRBV7-9 to TRBJ1-4; the D gene is possibly TRBD1 (5 bases). CDR3 length equals 17 residues. V lost 1 base and J lost 3, with 15 bases in between. The germline V gene has CDR1 SEHNR and CDR2 FQNEAQ (reference sequence). This chain's CDR3 is CASSLDRTPRSNEKLFF. The DNA for the CDR3 is TGTGCCAGCAGCTTAGACAGGACACCGAGGTCTAATGAAAAACTGTTTTTT.

The J gene is TRBJ1-1, the V gene TRBV9; D not certain. The V gene lost 3 bases and the J gene lost 4 bases, with 10 bases spanning the gap. Looked up from germline, CDR1 is SGDLS and CDR2 is YYNGEE. CDR3 length equals 13 residues. The CDR3 here is CASSASVGTEAFF. The CDR3 bases are TGTGCCAGCAGCGCTAGTGTTGGCACTGAAGCTTTCTTT.

This rearrangement joins TRBV2 to TRBJ1-2, with 7 bases matching TRBD1. Germline V gives CDR1 SNHLY, CDR2 FYNNEI. Trimming took 5 bases from V and 2 from J; bases not matched to a gene: 5. CDR3 length: 14 amino acids. The CDR3 region has the DNA TGTGCCAGCAGTCCCATCAGGGGGAACTATGGCTACACCTTC. It yields the protein CASSPIRGNYGYTF.

The chain uses TRBV28 and TRBJ1-2; tentatively, D is TRBD1 (5 bases). CDR1 and CDR2 (germline): MDHEN, SYDVKM. Trimming shortened V by 5 bases and J by 5 bases, and 12 bases separated the two germline ends. The CDR3 sequence is 13 residues long. CDR3 bases: TGTGCCAGCAGTATAGAGACAGATTATGGCTACACCTTC. Translation: CASSIETDYGYTF.

This chain joins TRBV23-1 and TRBJ1-6; D perhaps matches TRBD1 (6 bases). TRBV23-1 counts as an open reading frame of uncertain function. Trimming removed 7 bases at V and 4 bases at J, with 11 bases between. The CDR3 consists of 14 residues. The CDR3 coding sequence is TGCGCCAGCATGAACGACAGGTATAATTCACCCCTCCACTTT. As protein: CASMNDRYNSPLHF.

V and J are TRBV28 and TRBJ1-2; 7 nucleotides agree with TRBD1. Looked up from germline, CDR1 is MDHEN and CDR2 is SYDVKM. The CDR3 contains 14 residues. Unmatched junction bases numbered 8, after V lost 6 bases and J lost 4 bases. The CDR3 loop is CASSTATGSYGYTF. For the CDR3, the DNA is TGTGCCAGCAGCACCGCGACAGGGTCCTATGGCTACACCTTC.